This T cell receptor (beta chain) came from a study of blood T cell repertoires in COVID-19 (dated by TCRdb to 2020 to 2022). A note on the overall study: Samples covering the acute and convalescent phases of COVID-19 were provided by collaborators in the United States, Italy and Spain. The sample metadata nearly always contained a de-identified subject ID, COVID-19 status, age in years and sex. The dataset comprised deeply sampled blood TCRbeta repertoires from subjects exposed to, actively infected with, or recovered from COVID-19. The prospective study material was composed of cDNA or gDNA derived from T cells, B-cell-depleted T cells, or PBMCs. The samples were drawn from two sources: the first 160 participants of the ongoing ImmuneRACE study, and about 1,300 subjects contributed by 6 global collaborators. HLA class I and class II types, where available, came from metadata supplied by the sample provider rather than from assay-based typing. The repertoires were made available in a free public database intended to serve as a resource for research on the immune response to SARS-CoV-2. On the study overall, not on this receptor specifically: The quantity of clinical and demographic metadata differed by source and by participant and was supplied without curation.

CDR1 and CDR2 (ENHRY, SYGVKD) derive from the germline V gene. The CDR3 starts with the cysteine, ends with the phenylalanine, and has 16 residues. The entry retains the CDR3 DNA only, 48 bases that are in frame from base 1. V trim: 7 bases; J trim: 8 bases; unmatched bases: 15. As for this clone: Its antigen is not yet known. No much larger clone is present one base from it, and per-base qualities are unavailable.

TCRbeta CDR3 regions were amplified from genomic DNA using the immunoSEQ Assay, a bias-controlled multiplex PCR. The source study handled its data this way. The number of nucleated cells in each sample was estimated from the amplification of reference gene primers within the assay. Sequence reads were collapsed and filtered to measure the absolute abundance of every unique TCRbeta CDR3 rearrangement. For each sample, productive Simpson clonality was calculated as the square root of Simpson's diversity index across productive rearrangements. The clones in this table, taken by TCRdb from immuneACCESS, are in-frame only. Not every clone is retained; where verified, under half of the shortfall comes from an unresolved V gene, and the cause of the rest is unknown. V and J calls plus clone size are reproduced from that table; the DNA served to infer D and trimming. Recorded for this sample are fewer than 250,000 clones; about 82% of them occurred a single time. The top ten constitute approximately 0.97% of the sample.

One collaborating source in Seattle enrolled patients during active infection and followed them longitudinally through the course of disease. Whole blood was collected in K2EDTA tubes by collaborating institutions according to the institutions' own protocols. For TCRbeta analysis, collaborators shipped samples in one of three forms: frozen whole blood, isolated PBMCs, or DNA extracted from either of those sample types. The rearranged segments are TRBV10-3 and TRBJ2-1; the junction holds 9 bases that match TRBD2. The sequenced sample consisted of peripheral blood. The origin of this receptor is a man in his sixties with COVID-19, enrolled during active disease. The DNA sequence is as follows: TGTGCCATCACCGAGGGTAGCGGGAGCGATATTGATGAGCAGTTCTTC. It translates as CAITEGSGSDIDEQFF.